This T cell receptor (beta chain) is from a study of blood T cell repertoires in COVID-19. Study context: The cDNA or gDNA used as material had been derived from T cells, B-cell-depleted T cells, or PBMCs.

Participant age was about 18 to 89 years, and participants resided in roughly 24 US areas. Two consecutive negative NP/OP PCR tests, clearance, or resolved symptoms defined Cohort 3 recovery. This clone occurred once. The CDR3 runs to 13 residues. CDR1 and CDR2 from the germline V gene are SGHNT and YYREEE (reference sequence). Trimming removed 4 bases from V and 1 base from J, with 8 bases in between. The method was immunoSEQ multiplex PCR; TCRdb's version includes in-frame clones alone and lacks a portion of them. The table includes approximately 300,000 clones, 87% detected once. Material for sequencing was PBMCs or T cells enriched from blood (not recorded which). The rearrangement uses TRBV5-4 and TRBJ1-1; no reliable D call. The source is a woman in her 30s who had recovered from COVID-19. The CDR3 reads CASSPKANTEAFF. The DNA of the CDR3 is TGTGCCAGCAGCCCCAAAGCGAACACTGAAGCTTTCTTT.